Listed below are T cell receptor beta chains from one sample, sequenced in a study of blood T cell repertoires in COVID-19. Only in-frame clones appear in the TCRdb table, and some are missing; sequencing was by immunoSEQ multiplex PCR. Found here are approximately 87,000 clones, roughly 80% of them singletons; the top ten hold around 15%. The sample comprised peripheral blood. The receptors originated from a woman older than 75 with acute or convalescent COVID-19. CDR3s include the opening cysteine and the closing phenylalanine or tryptophan. The D gene is left open where the match is weak. Some rows have no size entry. The others give once, few or many, or a class for an expanded clone.

d_gene	abundance	v_gene	j_gene	CDR3nt	CDR3aa
TRBD1	.	TRBV28	TRBJ1-2	TGTGCCAGCAGGGGGGACAGGGTTCATGGTGGCTACACCTTC	CASRGDRVHGGYTF
.	.	TRBV21-1	TRBJ1-2	TGTGCCAGCAGCAAAAAGACAGACGGACAGGGGGCGCATGGCTACACCTTC	CASSKKTDGQGAHGYTF
.	few	TRBV27	TRBJ1-1	TGTGCCAGCAGTTTGAGTCCGGGTCGTGAAGCTTTCTTT	CASSLSPGREAFF
TRBD2	.	TRBV6-2/TRBV6-3	TRBJ2-1	TGTGCCAGCAGGCCTCAGCGGGGGGGCCAGGATGAGCAGTTCTTC	CASRPQRGGQDEQFF
TRBD1	few	TRBV19	TRBJ1-2	TGTGCCAGTAGCCGACAGGGTACTAACTATGGCTACACCTTC	CASSRQGTNYGYTF
.	.	TRBV24-1	TRBJ2-7	TGTGCCACCAGTGATCCCAGTAGGGACACACCCTACGAGCAGTACTTC	CATSDPSRDTPYEQYF
.	.	TRBV15	TRBJ2-5	TGTGCCACCAGCAGTCAGTACCAAGAGACCCAGTACTTC	CATSSQYQETQYF
.	.	TRBV2	TRBJ1-1	TGTGCCAGCAGTGAAGACCGGGAGCGAGCTTTCTTT	CASSEDRERAFF
.	.	TRBV28	TRBJ1-2	TGTGCCAGCAGTAAACGGACCGTATCGGGGGGCTATGGCTACACCTTC	CASSKRTVSGGYGYTF
.	.	TRBV11-2	TRBJ1-2	TGTGCCAGCAGCTCCGTCGACAGCGTCTATGGCTACACCTTC	CASSSVDSVYGYTF
TRBD1	.	TRBV9	TRBJ2-7	TGTGCCAGCAGCGTAGGTCAGGGGGCCTACGAGCAGTACTTC	CASSVGQGAYEQYF
.	.	TRBV7-6	TRBJ1-1	TGTGCCAGCAGCTTAGCGGACAGTGTGAACACTGAAGCTTTCTTT	CASSLADSVNTEAFF
.	.	TRBV6-2/TRBV6-3	TRBJ1-2	TGTGCCAGCAGTTACCGAGGGGACTCTAATGGCTACACCTTC	CASSYRGDSNGYTF
.	.	TRBV5-1	TRBJ1-6	TGCGCCAGCAGCTTGGGACAGAGCGATTCACCCCTCCACTTT	CASSLGQSDSPLHF
.	few	TRBV30	TRBJ1-5	TGTGCCTGGAGTGTACAGGAGTCCCAGCATTTT	CAWSVQESQHF
.	.	TRBV3-1/TRBV3-2	TRBJ2-2	TGTGCCAGCAGCACCCGGGGGGCCTGGGACACCGGGGAGCTGTTTTTT	CASSTRGAWDTGELFF
.	.	TRBV11-2	TRBJ1-6	TGTGCCAGCAGGGGGGTGGACAGCGATGGTTCACCCCTCCACTTT	CASRGVDSDGSPLHF
TRBD1	.	TRBV7-9	TRBJ2-2	TGTGCCAGCAGCCGATCGGACAGGGGCGAAACCGGGGAGCTGTTTTTT	CASSRSDRGETGELFF
TRBD2	once	TRBV18	TRBJ2-1	TGTGCCAGCTCACCAACGGCAGGGTGGCAGACTAGCGGGGGGGACAATGAGCAGTTCTTC	CASSPTAGWQTSGGDNEQFF
.	.	TRBV28	TRBJ1-6	TGTGCCAGCAGTCCAAGAGGACAGAGAGGTTATAATTCACCCCTCCACTTT	CASSPRGQRGYNSPLHF
TRBD1	.	TRBV19	TRBJ2-5	TGTGCCAGTCAAAAGAGCAACAGGGGGAGGGAGACCCAGTACTTC	CASQKSNRGRETQYF
TRBD1	.	TRBV6-1	TRBJ2-7	TGTGCCAGCAGTGCGTCTTCAACCGGGACAGGCGCCTACGAGCAGTACTTC	CASSASSTGTGAYEQYF